Presented here are 27 T cell receptor beta chains from one specimen sequenced in a study of OX40 agonist ivuxolimab in advanced cancers. The protocol was immunoSEQ multiplex PCR, while the TCRdb copy is restricted to in-frame clones and leaves out a portion. The repertoire consists of around 100,000 clones, with 90% occurring once and the leading ten covering roughly 0.15%. Source: CD4+ or CD8+ T cells sorted from blood, taken in a trial of the OX40 agonist ivuxolimab. The receptor set was obtained from an adult with an advanced solid tumor such as melanoma, head and neck, liver or kidney cancer.

V gene TRBV5-4 combines with J gene TRBJ1-2; 9 bases match TRBD1. The germline V gene has CDR1 SGHNT and CDR2 YYREEE (reference sequence). The CDR3 runs 13 residues. The ends lost 3 bases at V and 7 bases at J; junction bases unmatched: 4. Written as DNA, the CDR3 is TGTGCCAGCAGCTCGGACAGGGGAATTGGCTACACCTTC. This gives the protein CASSSDRGIGYTF.

This clone was detected once. The CDR3 DNA reads as TGTGCCAGCAGTGAATTGTACAATGAGCAGTTCTTC. Translating gives CASSELYNEQFF. The chain uses TRBV6-1 and TRBJ2-1, with D unclear. V was trimmed by 2 bases and J by 4 bases, leaving 3 bases between them. This CDR3 region has 12 residues. Germline values: CDR1 MNHNS, CDR2 SASEGT.

The rearrangement links TRBV27 to TRBJ1-2; D gene unclear. Germline-derived CDR1 and CDR2 are MNHEY and SMNVEV (reference sequence). V lost 8 bases, J lost 0 bases, and 7 bases lay in between. CDR3 length equals 12 residues. The CDR3 DNA follows: TGTGCCAGCTTGGCAGCTAACTATGGCTACACCTTC. It translates to CASLAANYGYTF.

The chain has TRBV2 and TRBJ2-3; TRBD2 matches at 9 bases. V lost 6 bases to trimming and J lost 7 bases; unmatched junction nucleotides: 11. The length of the CDR3 is 15 residues. Germline V lookup: CDR1 SNHLY, CDR2 FYNNEI. Here the CDR3 DNA reads TGTGCCAGCAGAGCCCCTAGCGGGGCCACCTATACGCAGTATTTT. Its protein is CASRAPSGATYTQYF. Looking up the rest from reference TRBV2 and TRBJ2-3 gives the full variable domain: EPEVTQTPSHQVTQMGQEVILRCVPISNHLYFYWYRQILGQKVEFLVSFYNNEISEKSEIFDDQFSVERPDGSNFTLKIRSTKLEDSAMYFCASRAPSGATYTQYFGPGTRLTVL.

The rearrangement uses TRBV6-6 and TRBJ1-3; D not certain. The CDR3 has 15 amino acids. Germline V gene data show CDR1 as MNHNY and CDR2 as SVGAGI (reference sequence). The V and J ends lost 6 bases and 0 bases respectively, with 12 bases between them. CDR3 DNA sequence: TGTGCCAGCAGCGCCCCGCAGAGCTCTGGAAACACCATATATTTT. Protein: CASSAPQSSGNTIYF.

The chain is built from TRBV5-4 and TRBJ2-5; 8 bases agree with TRBD2. The V gene's germline CDR1 is SGHNT and CDR2 YYREEE (reference sequence). This CDR3 has 14 amino acids. V was clipped by 4 bases and J by 0 bases; unmatched bases: 2. Here the CDR3 reads CASSPGLDQETQYF. CDR3 DNA: TGTGCCAGCAGCCCGGGACTAGACCAAGAGACCCAGTACTTC.

The rearrangement joins TRBV28 to TRBJ2-1; either TRBD1 or TRBD2 may supply D (5 bases each). Per the germline V gene, CDR1 is MDHEN and CDR2 is SYDVKM. CDR3 length: 15 residues. The ends were cut back, 5 bases at V and 2 bases at J, with 13 bases in the middle. CDR3 sequence: CASSTRDGAYNEQFF. The CDR3 coding sequence is TGTGCCAGCAGTACCCGGGACGGTGCCTACAATGAGCAGTTCTTC.

The chain recombines TRBV19 with TRBJ1-1, with D tentatively TRBD1 (6 bases). Germline assignment: CDR1 LNHDA and CDR2 SQIVND (reference sequence). Deletions cut 9 bases from V and 0 bases from J, with 17 bases between. The CDR3 consists of 15 residues. The CDR3 sequence: CASQTTGLMNTEAFF. As DNA, the CDR3 is TGTGCCAGCCAAACGACAGGACTCATGAACACTGAAGCTTTCTTT. Complete variable domain (other parts from reference TRBV19 and TRBJ1-1): DGGITQSPKYLFRKEGQNVTLSCEQNLNHDAMYWYRQDPGQGLRLIYYSQIVNDFQKGDIAEGYSVSREKKESFPLTVTSAQKNPTAFYLCASQTTGLMNTEAFFGQGTRLTVV.

This chain joins TRBV6-6 and TRBJ2-1; D is undetermined. Germline CDR1 MNHNY, CDR2 SVGAGI (reference sequence). The CDR3 has 14 residues. The V gene lost 2 bases and the J gene lost 4 bases, with 9 bases spanning the gap. The CDR3 loop is CASSYLGSYNEQFF. In DNA, the CDR3 is TGTGCCAGCAGTTACCTTGGTTCGTACAATGAGCAGTTCTTC.

The chain couples TRBV6-5 to TRBJ2-2; D is possibly TRBD1 (5 bases). The CDR3 sequence is 15 residues long. V lost 2 bases to trimming and J lost 4 bases, with 11 bases between them. Germline V gene lookup returns CDR1 MNHEY and CDR2 SVGAGI. The CDR3 here is CASSYKRQFTGELFF. CDR3 nucleotides: TGTGCCAGCAGTTACAAAAGACAGTTCACCGGGGAGCTGTTTTTT.

The chain links TRBV27 to TRBJ2-1; TRBD2 matches at 11 bases. Per germline, CDR1 MNHEY and CDR2 SMNVEV (reference sequence). V was clipped by 7 bases and J by 7 bases; unmatched bases: 15. This CDR3 contains 17 residues. The CDR3 DNA sequence: TGTGCCAGCAAACTCTTAACGGGACTAGCGGCCAGAAATGAGCAGTTCTTC. This encodes CASKLLTGLAARNEQFF.

The rearrangement links TRBV10-3 to TRBJ1-2; maybe TRBD1 (5 bases). This CDR3 is 12 amino acids long. V was pared by 2 bases and J by 9 bases, with 10 bases between. The germline V gene has CDR1 ENHRY and CDR2 SYGVKD. The CDR3 DNA reads TGTGCCATCAGTGAGATTGGGGGAAGCTACACCTTC. Translation gives CAISEIGGSYTF.

This sequence joins TRBV14 and TRBJ1-2; D call uncertain. V lost 0 bases, J lost 6 bases, and 5 bases lay in between. Per the germline V gene, CDR1 is SGHDN and CDR2 is FVKESK. The CDR3 sequence is 12 residues long. The CDR3 loop is CASSQDRDGYTF. For the CDR3, the DNA is TGTGCCAGCAGCCAAGACAGAGATGGCTACACCTTC.

The rearrangement joins TRBV9 to TRBJ2-5, with TRBD1 as a possible D gene (6 bases). This CDR3 comprises 15 residues. The V and J ends lost 0 bases and 5 bases respectively, with 14 bases between them. The germline V gene has CDR1 SGDLS and CDR2 YYNGEE. The CDR3 is CASSVGGRGRETQYF. CDR3 nucleotide sequence: TGTGCCAGCAGCGTAGGTGGCAGGGGTCGTGAGACCCAGTACTTC.

CDR3: CAWIQGGTEAFF. Written as DNA, the CDR3 is TGTGCCTGGATACAGGGAGGGACTGAAGCTTTCTTT. The chain links TRBV30 to TRBJ1-1, with a tentative D call TRBD1 (6 bases). Germline V CDR1 and CDR2: GTSNPN, SVGIG (reference sequence). There are 12 residues in the CDR3. Trimming cost V 4 bases and J 5 bases, with 11 bases left between them.

The chain combines TRBV6-5 with TRBJ1-3; 8 bases match TRBD1. Per the germline V gene, CDR1 is MNHEY and CDR2 is SVGAGI. V lost 5 bases and J lost 8; bases outside the gene matches: 11. The CDR3 length is 15 residues. CDR3 protein: CASSGVGQGLYTIYF. The CDR3 region has the DNA TGTGCCAGCAGTGGCGTTGGACAGGGTCTATACACCATATATTTT.

The J gene is TRBJ2-3, the V gene TRBV7-6; the match to TRBD2 covers 8 bases. The CDR3 sequence is 17 residues long. Germline V CDR1 and CDR2: SGHVS, FNYEAQ. V lost 1 base, J lost 3 bases, and 9 bases stayed unmatched. The DNA of the CDR3 is TGTGCCAGCAGCTTAGTCCTCAGCGGGAGCCTGACAGATACGCAGTATTTT. It encodes CASSLVLSGSLTDTQYF.

This sequence joins TRBV6-5 and TRBJ1-1; D is possibly TRBD1 (6 bases). The germline V gene encodes CDR1 MNHEY and CDR2 SVGAGI. The CDR3 spans 12 residues. Trimming left V 5 bases short and J 8 bases short, with 12 bases between. DNA for the CDR3: TGTGCCAGCAGTGGAATCACAGGGGAAGCTTTCTTT. Translated: CASSGITGEAFF.

This rearrangement joins TRBV5-1 to TRBJ1-2; 8 bases are shared with TRBD1. The germline V gene encodes CDR1 SGHRS and CDR2 YFSETQ. The CDR3 spans 13 residues. Trimming at V came to 4 bases and at J to 4 bases, leaving 3 bases not matched to a gene. CDR3 DNA sequence: TGCGCCAGCAGCGTGGGACAGGTCTATGGCTACACCTTC. Translating gives CASSVGQVYGYTF.

J is TRBJ2-3 and V is TRBV7-8, with a possible D match to TRBD1 (6 bases). Trimming removed 0 bases from V and 13 bases from J, with 26 bases in between. Per germline, CDR1 SGHVS and CDR2 FQNEAQ. This CDR3 is 17 amino acids long. The CDR3 sequence is CASSLARLGTPLRFEYF. The CDR3 DNA is TGTGCCAGCAGCTTAGCGAGGTTGGGGACACCATTGAGGTTCGAGTATTTT.

The chain couples TRBV10-1 to TRBJ1-1, with TRBD1 identical over 7 bases. J was trimmed by 5 bases and V by 3 bases; bases with no gene match: 0. CDR3 size: 12 residues. Germline CDR1 and CDR2: WNHNN and SYGVQD (reference sequence). DNA of the CDR3: TGCGCCAGCAGTGAACAGGGGACTGAAGCTTTCTTT. This gives the protein CASSEQGTEAFF.

The chain uses TRBV28 and TRBJ1-1, with a weak D call TRBD1 (6 bases). Between the trimmed V and J ends, which lost 6 bases and 1 base, there was a span of 12 bases. The CDR3 totals 14 residues. Germline V gives CDR1 MDHEN, CDR2 SYDVKM. CDR3 in amino acids: CASSPGTRNTEAFF. The CDR3 nucleotides read TGTGCCAGCAGCCCCGGGACACGGAACACTGAAGCTTTCTTT.

The CDR3 nucleotides read TGTGCCGAGGGTAATTCACCCCTCCACTTT. Translated, it gives CAEGNSPLHF. The chain recombines TRBV6-1 with TRBJ1-6; D not certain. With 11 bases removed from V and 6 bases from J, the gap between germline ends came to 5 bases. Germline CDR1 reads MNHNS; CDR2 reads SASEGT. The CDR3 is made up of 10 amino acids.

The V and J genes are TRBV6-6 and TRBJ2-6; no clear D. The germline gives CDR1 MNHNY, CDR2 SVGAGI (reference sequence). With 8 bases removed from V and 2 bases from J, the gap between germline ends came to 4 bases. The CDR3 contains 12 residues. For the CDR3, the DNA is TGTGCCAGCTGTCCTGGGGCCAACGTCCTGACTTTC. Protein: CASCPGANVLTF.

This sequence joins TRBV2 and TRBJ2-3; D not certain. This CDR3 region has 15 residues. Germline CDR1 and CDR2: SNHLY and FYNNEI. Trimming pared 4 bases from V and 1 base from J, leaving 12 bases between. CDR3 in amino acids: CASSGVFGGTDTQYF. CDR3 bases: TGTGCCAGCAGTGGTGTTTTTGGGGGCACAGATACGCAGTATTTT.

CDR3 sequence: CASSYWPSSYNEQFF. CDR3 bases: TGTGCCAGCAGTTACTGGCCGAGCTCCTACAATGAGCAGTTCTTC. V and J are TRBV6-5 and TRBJ2-1; D gene ambiguous. This CDR3 comprises 15 residues. Trimming took 1 base from V and 0 from J, leaving 7 bases between them. Germline V gene lookup returns CDR1 MNHEY and CDR2 SVGAGI.

This chain connects TRBV6-1 to TRBJ2-1; D remains unclear. Germline CDR1 MNHNS, CDR2 SASEGT. V shed 4 bases and J shed 14 bases, with 18 bases lying between them. The CDR3 consists of 13 residues. CDR3 in DNA: TGTGCCAGCAGTGCGGAACTCCGGGCCGAAGAGTTCTTC. Translation: CASSAELRAEEFF.